The 24 T cell receptor beta chains below were found in one sample sequenced in a study of blood T cell repertoires in COVID-19. TCRdb keeps only in-frame clones here, not all; method: immunoSEQ multiplex PCR. The sample has 180,000 or so clones, around 83% seen once. Sequencing used peripheral blood. The receptors originated from a man in his late teens or twenties with acute or convalescent COVID-19.

The CDR3 DNA reads TGTGCCAGCAGCCAAGTGACTCGTTCTGGAAACACCATATATTTT. Amino acids: CASSQVTRSGNTIYF. The chain carries TRBV3-1 (or the pseudogene TRBV3-2) and TRBJ1-3; D gene ambiguous. The CDR3 extends over 15 amino acids. The germline V gene encodes CDR1 LGHDT and CDR2 YNNKEL (reference sequence). V was cut by 1 base and J by 1 base, with 8 bases left in between.

The chain employs TRBV11-3 and TRBJ2-3; 11 positions match TRBD2. This CDR3 contains 13 residues. Germline V gene lookup returns CDR1 SGHNT and CDR2 YENEEA. The trim removed 5 bases at V and 10 bases at J, leaving 5 bases unmatched. This CDR3 reads CASSGSSGGAQYF. The CDR3 DNA follows: TGTGCCAGCAGCGGGAGTAGCGGGGGGGCGCAGTATTTT. Complete variable domain (other parts from reference TRBV11-3 and TRBJ2-3): EAGVVQSPRYKIIEKKQPVAFWCNPISGHNTLYWYLQNLGQGPELLIRYENEEAVDDSQLPKDRFSAERLKGVDSTLKIQPAELGDSAVYLCASSGSSGGAQYFGPGTRLTVL.

The V gene is TRBV11-1, the J gene TRBJ2-7; tentative D call: TRBD2 (5 bases). Trimming shortened V by 1 base and J by 3 bases, and 10 bases separated the two germline ends. Germline V CDR1 and CDR2: SGHAT, FQDESV (reference sequence). CDR3 length: 14 amino acids. The CDR3 region has the DNA TGTGCCAGCAGCTTAGTCGGTGCGGGCTACGAGCAGTACGTC. It codes for CASSLVGAGYEQYV.

The CDR3 nucleotides are TGTGCCAGCAGCTTGACCGGGACAGGGCCTAGGAATGAGCAGTTCTTC. It codes for CASSLTGTGPRNEQFF. The gene calls are TRBV7-9 and TRBJ2-1; TRBD1 matches at 9 bases. Unmatched junction bases numbered 10, after V lost 3 bases and J lost 7 bases. The length of the CDR3 is 16 residues. Germline V gene sequence: CDR1 SEHNR, CDR2 FQNEAQ (reference sequence).

This rearrangement joins TRBV15 to TRBJ2-3; maybe TRBD2 (5 bases). From germline, CDR1 is LNHNV and CDR2 YYDKDF (reference sequence). The V end was cut by 9 bases, the J end by 6 bases, with 10 bases between. This CDR3 region has 11 residues. The CDR3 DNA sequence: TGTGCCACGCGCGGACTTGATACGCAGTATTTT. It codes for CATRGLDTQYF. Using reference TRBV15 and TRBJ2-3 for the parts outside the CDR3, the full variable domain is DAMVIQNPRYQVTQFGKPVTLSCSQTLNHNVMYWYQQKSSQAPKLLFHYYDKDFNNEADTPDNFQSRRPNTSFCFLDIRSPGLGDTAMYLCATRGLDTQYFGPGTRLTVL.

This chain uses TRBV3-1 (or the pseudogene TRBV3-2) with TRBJ1-4; D gene uncertain. The germline V gene has CDR1 LGHDT and CDR2 YNNKEL (reference sequence). The CDR3 spans 15 residues. V was shortened by 1 base and J by 8 bases, with 14 bases between the two germline ends. CDR3 amino acids: CASSQGGRWEEKLFF. The CDR3 nucleotides are TGTGCCAGCAGCCAAGGCGGGAGGTGGGAAGAAAAACTGTTTTTT.

The chain couples TRBV10-3 to TRBJ1-1; TRBD1 matches at 8 bases. Germline assignment: CDR1 ENHRY and CDR2 SYGVKD. There are 14 residues in the CDR3. V was pared by 2 bases and J by 3 bases, with 2 bases of the junction left unmatched. CDR3 residues: CAISEGQGYTEAFF. The CDR3 bases are TGTGCCATCAGTGAGGGACAGGGATACACTGAAGCTTTCTTT.

This chain uses TRBV10-2 with TRBJ2-7; 7 bases are a match to TRBD1. The V and J ends lost 3 bases and 3 bases, in that order; junction bases with no gene match: 20. The germline CDR1 and CDR2 sequences are WSHSY and SAAADI. The CDR3 is 19 amino acids. The CDR3 coding sequence is TGCGCCAGCAGTGATTTAAACCCCGGACAGGCCGGCGAAGACTACGAGCAGTACGTC. Amino acid sequence: CASSDLNPGQAGEDYEQYV.

The V call is TRBV18, the J call TRBJ2-1; no clear D gene. Per the germline V gene, CDR1 is KGHSH and CDR2 is LQKENI. With 2 bases removed from V and 6 bases from J, the gap between germline ends came to 8 bases. The CDR3 has 13 residues. The CDR3 bases are TGTGCCAGCTCACCAGAGGTGGGCAATGAGCAGTTCTTC. Translation: CASSPEVGNEQFF.

The CDR3 region is CASSQDGESSYNSPLHF. CDR3 DNA: TGTGCCAGCAGCCAAGATGGGGAGAGCTCCTATAATTCACCCCTCCACTTT. V gene TRBV3-1 (or the pseudogene TRBV3-2) combines with J gene TRBJ1-6, with D unclear. Germline CDR1 LGHDT, CDR2 YNNKEL (reference sequence). V lost 0 bases to trimming and J lost 0 bases, with 9 bases between them. This CDR3 has 17 residues.

This chain connects TRBV30 to TRBJ1-5, with 7 bases fitting TRBD1. This CDR3 has 15 amino acids. J was trimmed by 2 bases and V by 1 base; bases with no gene match: 5. CDR1 GTSNPN and CDR2 SVGIG come from the germline V gene (reference sequence). CDR3 residues: CAWSGTGLGNQPQHF. For the CDR3, the DNA is TGTGCCTGGAGTGGGACAGGCTTAGGCAATCAGCCCCAGCATTTT.

The chain joins TRBV5-1 to TRBJ2-2, with 8 bases matching TRBD1. The CDR3 length is 14 residues. Germline-derived CDR1 and CDR2 are SGHRS and YFSETQ. The V and J ends lost 5 bases and 5 bases, in that order; junction bases with no gene match: 5. The CDR3 nucleotides read TGCGCCAGCAGGCCCCGGACAGGGACCGGGGAGCTGTTTTTT. Protein sequence: CASRPRTGTGELFF.

The chain combines TRBV19 with TRBJ1-6; the D is unclear. Trimming took 4 bases from V and 6 from J, leaving 13 bases between them. This CDR3 spans 15 amino acids. The germline CDR1 and CDR2 sequences are LNHDA and SQIVND (reference sequence). The CDR3 loop is CASSTRLTTNSPLHF. Here the CDR3 DNA reads TGTGCCAGTAGTACGCGGCTTACTACTAATTCACCCCTCCACTTT. Full variable domain (rest looked up from reference TRBV19 and TRBJ1-6): DGGITQSPKYLFRKEGQNVTLSCEQNLNHDAMYWYRQDPGQGLRLIYYSQIVNDFQKGDIAEGYSVSREKKESFPLTVTSAQKNPTAFYLCASSTRLTTNSPLHFGNGTRLTVT.

This clone was recorded once. Germline is not matched at one junction end, which may reflect a read error. The chain joins TRBV30 to TRBJ1-6; perhaps TRBD1 as D (5 bases). The length of the CDR3 is 15 residues. The germline CDR1 and CDR2 sequences are GTSNPN and SVGIG (reference sequence). The CDR3 protein is CAWRTGGWYSSPLHF. For the CDR3, the DNA is TGTGCCTGGAGGACGGGGGGGTGGTATAGTTCACCCCTCCACTTT.

The chain is built from TRBV6-6 and TRBJ1-2; the match to TRBD1 covers 10 bases. Germline CDR1 MNHNY, CDR2 SVGAGI (reference sequence). V lost 5 bases to trimming and J lost 5 bases; unmatched junction nucleotides: 11. The CDR3 loop spans 16 amino acids. In DNA form, the CDR3 reads TGTGCCAGCAGTATAGTCCGGGACAGGGGACAATATGGCTACACCTTC. It translates to CASSIVRDRGQYGYTF.

This rearrangement joins TRBV12-3 or TRBV12-4 to TRBJ1-2; D may be TRBD1 (6 bases). Trimming stripped 3 bases from V and 8 bases from J, with 13 bases between. This CDR3 has 13 amino acids. The chain's CDR3 is CASSFGGVGGYTF. DNA of the CDR3: TGTGCCAGCAGTTTTGGGGGCGTGGGCGGCTACACCTTC.

The chain carries TRBV1 and TRBJ1-1. TRBV1 is termed a pseudogene. The CDR3 has 20 amino acids. CDR3 bases: TGCACCAGCAGCCAAGCCACGACAGAGGCGGGGGAGGCCACAAACACTGAAGCTTTCTTT. This sequence encodes CTSSQATTEAGEATNTEAFF.

The V gene is TRBV18, the J gene TRBJ1-4, with unresolved D. Germline-derived CDR1 and CDR2 are KGHSH and LQKENI. The CDR3 contains 15 residues. V was shortened by 0 bases and J by 5 bases, with 10 bases between the two germline ends. CDR3 protein: CASSPPGRINEKLFF. The CDR3 DNA sequence: TGTGCCAGCTCACCACCGGGCAGGATCAATGAAAAACTGTTTTTT.

CDR3 residues: CSASRGSYEQYF. The CDR3 nucleotides are TGCAGTGCTAGTCGGGGGTCCTACGAGCAGTACTTC. This chain joins TRBV20-1 and TRBJ2-7, with D tentatively TRBD2 (6 bases). Trimming shortened V by 3 bases and J by 1 base, and 7 bases separated the two germline ends. Germline V gene sequence: CDR1 DFQATT, CDR2 SNEGSKA (reference sequence). This CDR3 is built from 12 residues.

In DNA, the CDR3 is TGCGCCAGCAGCTTGGAGGAGTTGAGGAGCACTGAAGCTTTCTTT. It codes for CASSLEELRSTEAFF. The gene calls are TRBV5-1 and TRBJ1-1; D ambiguous. CDR1 SGHRS and CDR2 YFSETQ come from the germline V gene. CDR3 length: 15 residues. Trimming took 0 bases from V and 4 from J, leaving 13 bases between them.

This chain links TRBV7-8 with TRBJ2-3; 10 bases line up with TRBD1. V was pared by 4 bases and J by 7 bases, with 5 bases of the junction left unmatched. The CDR3 is 14 amino acids. The V gene's germline CDR1 is SGHVS and CDR2 FQNEAQ. CDR3 DNA sequence: TGTGCCAGCAGCTCTCGGGACAGGGGTTATACGCAGTATTTT. Translated: CASSSRDRGYTQYF.

The chain uses TRBV19 and TRBJ1-1; D is ambiguous. The germline V gene has CDR1 LNHDA and CDR2 SQIVND (reference sequence). With 8 bases removed from V and 5 bases from J, the gap between germline ends came to 9 bases. The CDR3 has 11 residues. CDR3: CASSSRTEAFF. DNA for the CDR3: TGTGCCAGTTCCTCTCGGACTGAAGCTTTCTTT. Looking up the rest from reference TRBV19 and TRBJ1-1 gives the full variable domain: DGGITQSPKYLFRKEGQNVTLSCEQNLNHDAMYWYRQDPGQGLRLIYYSQIVNDFQKGDIAEGYSVSREKKESFPLTVTSAQKNPTAFYLCASSSRTEAFFGQGTRLTVV.

The V and J genes are TRBV6-2 or TRBV6-3 and TRBJ1-2, with 8 bases aligning to TRBD1. The CDR3 spans 17 residues. CDR1 is MNHEY and CDR2 is SVGEGT in the germline V gene. V shed 5 bases and J 4 bases; nucleotides not matched to a gene: 15. DNA for the CDR3: TGTGCCAGCAGTCCCCAGGGGGCAAGGGCCGGAACCTATGGCTACACCTTC. Translating gives CASSPQGARAGTYGYTF.

V gene TRBV15 combines with J gene TRBJ2-5; TRBD1 agrees at 8 bases. CDR3 size: 14 residues. Germline-derived CDR1 and CDR2 are LNHNV and YYDKDF (reference sequence). Germline trimming cut 1 base from V and 5 bases from J; bases unmatched to any gene: 3. The CDR3 protein is CATSRGRGLETQYF. The CDR3 bases are TGTGCCACCAGCAGAGGCAGGGGGCTTGAGACCCAGTACTTC.